This TCR beta chain was profiled in a study of vaccination effects on CD4 cells after COVID-19. Overall study results and limits: Early timepoints after infection were absent, and convalescent patients were few in the study.

A word on this clone: Its antigen is as yet unknown.

Some clones are missing from TCRdb's copy, which holds only in-frame ones; the method was immunoSEQ multiplex PCR. The sample consists of about 61,000 clones, roughly 73% of them appearing once. Sequencing in the ViraFEST assay came after antigen-specific CD4+ T cells had been expanded with viral peptide pools, which were used to stimulate PBMC. Culturing for around 10 days preceded CD4+ T cell isolation. Everyone in the study got two shots of either the BNT162b2 or mRNA-1273 vaccine. With 1 base removed from V and 2 bases from J, the gap between germline ends came to 9 bases. The CDR3 runs to 15 residues. Germline V CDR1 and CDR2: MNHNS, SASEGT.

This receptor was identified in a human donor who received a COVID-19 vaccine. V and J are TRBV6-1 and TRBJ1-5; D unclear. Sequencing used CD4+ T cells from PBMCs cultured with HCoV-229E spike peptides, obtained after COVID-19 vaccination. The CDR3 nucleotides read TGTGCCAGCAGTGAAGGCCCCGACGGCAATCAGCCCCAGCATTTT. It yields the protein CASSEGPDGNQPQHF.